This T cell receptor (beta chain) was sequenced during a study of CD8 T cells in ankylosing spondylitis. This clonotype was seen many times. One entry per CDR3 protein, called by TCRdb with MiXCR from the 5' RACE reads. The sample includes roughly 230,000 distinct CDR3 sequences, approximately 10% of them seen just once. This TCR was recovered from a male donor with ankylosing spondylitis or in good health (not recorded which). The specimen sequenced was blood, either unsorted or a sorted T cell fraction (not recorded which).

The CDR3 loop reads CAIADIHRNYGYTF. CDR3 DNA sequence: TGTGCCATCGCTGACATACACCGCAACTATGGCTACACCTTC. V usage is TRBV12-3 or TRBV12-4 and J usage is TRBJ1-2, with D hard to call. The CDR3 contains 14 residues. Between the trimmed V and J ends, which lost 10 bases and 2 bases, there was a span of 17 bases.